This T cell receptor (beta chain) derives from a study of cytomegalovirus exposure and HLA in healthy donors. The PCR was carried out with 60 Vbeta primers and 13 Jbeta primers. The repertoire was sequenced with immunoSEQ multiplex PCR; TCRdb's copy has only in-frame clones and lacks some. Of around 130,000 clones detected, 8% to 9.5% appear once; the ten largest clones hold around 5.5%. The CDR3 is 15 residues long. After removal of 5 bases from V and 5 bases from J, the junction contained 9 bases not matched to a gene. The germline CDR1 and CDR2 sequences are SGHNT and YENEEA. This receptor was taken from a man in his forties in good health and CMV-seronegative. The rearrangement uses TRBV11-3 and TRBJ2-1; TRBD2 aligns across 7 bases. The sequencing sample was made of PBMCs. The CDR3 is CASSPGTGRDNEQFF. DNA for the CDR3: TGTGCCAGCAGCCCCGGGACGGGGAGGGACAATGAGCAGTTCTTC.